The rows below give T cell receptor beta chains drawn from one sample of a study of glioma-infiltrating T cells. TCRdb reprocessed the multiplex PCR reads via MiXCR and lists one record per CDR3 protein. The data show about 380,000 distinct CDR3 sequences, with roughly two fifths seen just once and about 11% held by the top ten. The specimen was glioma tissue, nonneoplastic brain tissue, or PBMCs (not recorded which). These receptors all stem from a human donor with low-grade glioma or glioblastoma, undergoing nonglioma brain surgery, or in good health (not recorded which). Both conserved end residues are part of each CDR3. The D gene is left open where the match is weak. Clone sizes are given selectively: once, few, many, or a class where the clone is expanded.

abundance	d_gene	v_gene	j_gene	CDR3aa	CDR3nt
few	-	TRBV20-1	TRBJ2-7	CSARDFRESSYEQYF	TGCAGTGCTAGAGATTTTCGGGAAAGCTCCTACGAGCAGTACTTC
many	-	TRBV4-3	TRBJ1-5	CASSQGIENQPQHF	TGCGCCAGCAGCCAAGGAATAGAAAATCAGCCCCAGCATTTT
-	TRBD2	TRBV6-2/TRBV6-3	TRBJ2-5	CASSYSGGRKTQYF	TGTGCCAGCAGTTACTCGGGCGGGAGGAAGACCCAGTACTTC
once	TRBD1	TRBV27	TRBJ2-1	CTSSHGTERNEQFF	TGTACCAGCAGTCACGGGACAGAGCGAAATGAGCAGTTCTTC
few	TRBD2	TRBV10-2	TRBJ2-3	CASSDPSGRNTQYF	TGCGCCAGCAGTGATCCTAGCGGGAGAAATACGCAGTATTTT
-	-	TRBV28	TRBJ2-5	CASFPGDPTTRENQYF	TGTGCCAGCTTCCCTGGCGATCCTACCACCAGGGAGAACCAGTACTTC
-	-	TRBV4-3	TRBJ1-6	CASSQEEKVLLSSSYNSPLNF	TGCGCCAGCAGCCAAGAGGAAAAGGTCCTACTCTCAAGCTCCTATAATTCACCCCTCAACTTT
-	-	TRBV27	TRBJ1-1	CASSLWGIGEALF	TGTGCCAGCAGTTTATGGGGTATTGGGGAAGCTTTGTTT
-	-	TRBV20-1	TRBJ2-5	CSATGSPGETQYF	TGCAGTGCTACGGGCTCCCCGGGAGAGACCCAGTACTTC
-	-	TRBV6-5	TRBJ2-7	CASSFYICSATIGTQGYEQYF	-
few	-	TRBV27	TRBJ2-7	CASSYGGSTYEQYF	TGTGCCAGCAGCTACGGGGGTAGTACCTACGAGCAGTACTTC
few	TRBD2	TRBV28	TRBJ2-3	CASSFSGLAGGPTDTQYF	TGTGCCAGCAGTTTCTCGGGACTAGCGGGAGGTCCCACAGATACGCAGTATTTT
many	-	TRBV28	TRBJ1-1	CASSPHGFWEAFF	TGTGCCAGCAGTCCCCACGGATTTTGGGAAGCTTTCTTT
few	TRBD2	TRBV2	TRBJ2-3	CASSELAGVSDTQYF	TGTGCCAGCAGTGAACTAGCGGGAGTTTCAGATACGCAGTATTTT
-	TRBD2	TRBV4-3	TRBJ2-5	CASSPAFRLAGLETQYF	TGCGCCAGCAGCCCTGCCTTTAGACTAGCGGGACTTGAGACCCAGTACTTC
many	-	TRBV27	TRBJ2-7	CASSLLDPFGSYEQYF	TGTGCCAGCAGTTTACTAGACCCGTTCGGGTCCTACGAGCAGTACTTC
-	-	TRBV5-4	TRBJ2-7	CASSLAGKPTYEQYF	TGTGCCAGCAGCTTGGCCGGTAAACCTACCTACGAGCAGTACTTC
few	TRBD2	TRBV15	TRBJ2-1	CATSSPPGLAGPYNEQFF	TGTGCCACCAGCAGTCCTCCGGGACTAGCGGGACCCTACAATGAGCAGTTCTTC
-	TRBD2	TRBV20-1	TRBJ2-1	CSSGNYNKQFF	TGCAGTAGCGGGAACTACAATAAGCAGTTCTTC
many	TRBD2	TRBV6-2/TRBV6-3	TRBJ2-7	CASSYPGLAGGYEQYF	TGTGCCAGCAGTTATCCCGGACTAGCGGGAGGCTACGAGCAGTACTTC
-	TRBD1	TRBV6-2/TRBV6-3	TRBJ2-7	CASTVTGALSYEQYF	TGTGCCAGCACGGTAACAGGGGCTCTCTCCTACGAGCAGTACTTC
few	TRBD1	TRBV28	TRBJ1-3	CATWTGQSGNTIYF	TGTGCCACATGGACAGGACAATCTGGAAACACCATATATTTT
few	TRBD2	TRBV7-2	TRBJ2-1	CASSQATGGPDEQFF	TGTGCCAGCAGTCAGGCAACGGGAGGGCCAGATGAGCAGTTCTTC
many	TRBD1	TRBV20-1	TRBJ1-2	CSAAKQGVRYGYTF	TGCAGTGCTGCGAAACAGGGGGTGCGCTATGGCTACACCTTC
few	-	TRBV7-2	TRBJ2-5	CASSLPSQETQYF	TGTGCCAGCAGCTTACCCAGCCAAGAGACCCAGTACTTC
-	TRBD1	TRBV11-3	TRBJ2-3	CASSFTLGKQGEPPEGTDTQYF	TGTGCCAGCAGCTTTACCCTCGGAAAACAGGGGGAGCCGCCTGAAGGCACAGATACGCAGTATTTT
-	TRBD2	TRBV6-1	TRBJ2-7	CASSPMRGLASYEQYF	TGTGCCAGCAGTCCAATGAGGGGACTAGCCAGTTACGAGCAGTACTTC
-	TRBD1	TRBV6-1	TRBJ1-2	CASRSGTGAYGYTF	TGTGCCAGCAGATCTGGGACAGGGGCCTATGGCTACACCTTC
-	-	TRBV15	TRBJ2-4	CATSNRDSKNIQYF	TGTGCCACCAGCAACCGGGACTCCAAAAACATTCAGTACTTC
-	-	TRBV18	TRBJ2-7	CASSPPDSFYEQYF	TGTGCCAGCTCACCACCTGACAGTTTCTACGAGCAGTACTTC
few	-	TRBV7-3	TRBJ2-1	CASSPGGIYNEQFF	TGTGCCAGCAGCCCCGGGGGAATCTACAATGAGCAGTTCTTC
few	-	TRBV27	TRBJ2-7	CASSSLSPRGSAYEQYF	TGTGCCAGCAGTTCCCTCTCCCCCAGGGGTAGTGCCTACGAGCAGTACTTC
many	-	TRBV28	TRBJ1-1	CASSRSMNTEAFF	TGTGCCAGCAGCAGGTCCATGAACACTGAAGCTTTCTTT
-	TRBD1	TRBV6-2/TRBV6-3	TRBJ2-7	CASSYPGTGWMIEQYF	TGTGCCAGCAGTTACCCCGGGACAGGGTGGATGATCGAGCAGTACTTC
-	TRBD1	TRBV20-1	TRBJ1-2	CSAGTAMFYGYTF	TGCAGTGCCGGGACAGCCATGTTCTATGGCTACACCTTC
few	-	TRBV4-1	TRBJ2-2	CASSQEGSRTLGAGELFF	TGCGCCAGCAGCCAAGAGGGGAGCAGGACTCTCGGTGCCGGGGAGCTGTTTTTT
-	-	TRBV12-3/TRBV12-4	TRBJ2-5	CASSLSSSADTGF	TGTGCCAGCAGTTTGAGTAGTAGCGCAGATACGGGCTTC
many	-	TRBV6-1	TRBJ1-5	CASSEVGNQPQHF	TGTGCCAGCAGTGAAGTAGGCAATCAGCCCCAGCATTTT
-	-	TRBV7-9	TRBJ2-7	CASSDGANYKQYF	TGTGCCAGCAGTGATGGGGCAAACTACAAGCAGTACTTC